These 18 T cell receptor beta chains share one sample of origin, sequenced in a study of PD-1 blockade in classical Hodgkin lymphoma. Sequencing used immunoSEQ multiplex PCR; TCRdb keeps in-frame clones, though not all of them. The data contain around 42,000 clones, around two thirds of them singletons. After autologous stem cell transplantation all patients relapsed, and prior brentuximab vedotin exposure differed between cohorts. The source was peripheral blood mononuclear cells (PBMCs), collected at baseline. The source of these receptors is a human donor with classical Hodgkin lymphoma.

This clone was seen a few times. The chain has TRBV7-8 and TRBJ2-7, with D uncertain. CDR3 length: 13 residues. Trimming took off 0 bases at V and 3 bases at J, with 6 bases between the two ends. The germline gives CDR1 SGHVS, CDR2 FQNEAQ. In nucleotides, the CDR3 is TGTGCCAGCAGCTTAGCAGGTTTCTACGAGCAGTACTTC. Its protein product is CASSLAGFYEQYF.

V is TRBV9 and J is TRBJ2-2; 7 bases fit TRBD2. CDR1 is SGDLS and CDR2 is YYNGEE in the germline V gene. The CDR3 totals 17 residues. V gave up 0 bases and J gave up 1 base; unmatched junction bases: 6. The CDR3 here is CASSVARAGLNTGELFF. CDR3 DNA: TGTGCCAGCAGCGTAGCTCGAGCGGGACTGAACACCGGGGAGCTGTTTTTT. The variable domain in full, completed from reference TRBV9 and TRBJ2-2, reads DSGVTQTPKHLITATGQRVTLRCSPRSGDLSVYWYQQSLDQGLQFLIQYYNGEERAKGNILERFSAQQFPDLHSELNLSSLELGDSALYFCASSVARAGLNTGELFFGEGSRLTVL.

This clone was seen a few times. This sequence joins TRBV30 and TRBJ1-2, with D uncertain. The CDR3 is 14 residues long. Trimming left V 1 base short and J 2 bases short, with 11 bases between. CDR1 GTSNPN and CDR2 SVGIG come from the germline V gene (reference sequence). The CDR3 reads CAWSGAGPNYGYTF. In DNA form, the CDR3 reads TGTGCCTGGAGTGGGGCAGGCCCCAACTATGGCTACACCTTC.

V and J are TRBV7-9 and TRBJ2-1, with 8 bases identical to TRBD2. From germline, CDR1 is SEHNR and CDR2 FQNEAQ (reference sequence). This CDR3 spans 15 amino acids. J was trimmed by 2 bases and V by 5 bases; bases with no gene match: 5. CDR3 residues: CASSPREGAYNEQFF. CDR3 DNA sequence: TGTGCCAGCAGCCCCCGGGAGGGGGCCTACAATGAGCAGTTCTTC.

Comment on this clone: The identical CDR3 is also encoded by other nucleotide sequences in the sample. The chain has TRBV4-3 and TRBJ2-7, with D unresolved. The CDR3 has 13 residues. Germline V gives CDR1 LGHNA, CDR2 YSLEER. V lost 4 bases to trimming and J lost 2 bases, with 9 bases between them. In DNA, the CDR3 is TGCGCCAGCAGCCCTTATATGGCCTACGAGCAGTACTTC. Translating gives CASSPYMAYEQYF.

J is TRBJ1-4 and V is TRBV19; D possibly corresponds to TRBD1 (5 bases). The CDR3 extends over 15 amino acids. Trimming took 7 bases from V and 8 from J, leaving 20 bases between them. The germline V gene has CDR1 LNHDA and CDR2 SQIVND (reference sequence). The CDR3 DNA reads TGTGCCAGTACTTCCGAAGGGGCACGGAGGGAAAAACTGTTTTTT. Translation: CASTSEGARREKLFF.

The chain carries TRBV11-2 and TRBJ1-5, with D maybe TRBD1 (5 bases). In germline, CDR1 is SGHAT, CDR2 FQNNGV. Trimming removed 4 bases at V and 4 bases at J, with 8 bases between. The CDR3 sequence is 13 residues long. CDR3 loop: CASSSDRNQPQHF. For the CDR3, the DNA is TGTGCCAGCAGCTCAGACAGAAATCAGCCCCAGCATTTT. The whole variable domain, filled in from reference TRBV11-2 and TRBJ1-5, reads EAGVAQSPRYKIIEKRQSVAFWCNPISGHATLYWYQQILGQGPKLLIQFQNNGVVDDSQLPKDRFSAERLKGVDSTLKIQPAKLEDSAVYLCASSSDRNQPQHFGDGTRLSIL.

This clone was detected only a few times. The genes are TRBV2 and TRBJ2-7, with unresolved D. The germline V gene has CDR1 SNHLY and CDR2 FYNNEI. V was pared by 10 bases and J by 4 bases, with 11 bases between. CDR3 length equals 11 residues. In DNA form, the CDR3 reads TGTGCCACCGATAACGGTTACGAGCAGTACTTC. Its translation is CATDNGYEQYF.

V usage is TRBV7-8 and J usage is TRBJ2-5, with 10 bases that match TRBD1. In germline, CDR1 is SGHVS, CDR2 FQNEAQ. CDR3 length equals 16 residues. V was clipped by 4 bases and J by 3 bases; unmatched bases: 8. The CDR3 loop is CASSSGQGELKETQYF. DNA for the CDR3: TGTGCCAGCAGCTCCGGACAGGGGGAATTAAAAGAGACCCAGTACTTC.

CDR3 in DNA: TGTGCCAGCAGCACCTCCCGGGACAGGGGTGGGAGCTATGGCTACACCTTC. This encodes CASSTSRDRGGSYGYTF. The chain employs TRBV13 and TRBJ1-2, with TRBD1 matching 10 bases. The CDR3 runs to 17 residues. Germline loops: CDR1 PRHDT, CDR2 FYEKMQ (reference sequence). Trimming at V came to 5 bases and at J to 4 bases, leaving 13 bases not matched to a gene.

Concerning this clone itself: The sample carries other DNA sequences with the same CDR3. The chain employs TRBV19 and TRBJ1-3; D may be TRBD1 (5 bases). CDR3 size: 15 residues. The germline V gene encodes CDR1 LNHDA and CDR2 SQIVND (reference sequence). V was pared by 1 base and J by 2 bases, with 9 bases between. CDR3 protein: CASSIGGTTGNTIYF. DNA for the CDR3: TGTGCCAGTAGTATAGGCGGGACGACTGGAAACACCATATATTTT. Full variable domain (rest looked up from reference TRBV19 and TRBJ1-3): DGGITQSPKYLFRKEGQNVTLSCEQNLNHDAMYWYRQDPGQGLRLIYYSQIVNDFQKGDIAEGYSVSREKKESFPLTVTSAQKNPTAFYLCASSIGGTTGNTIYFGEGSWLTVV.

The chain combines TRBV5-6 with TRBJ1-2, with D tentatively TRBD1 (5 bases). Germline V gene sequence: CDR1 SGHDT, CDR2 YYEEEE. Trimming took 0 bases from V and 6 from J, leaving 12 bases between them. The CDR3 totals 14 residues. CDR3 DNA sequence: TGTGCCAGCAGCTTGGCCGCTGCGGGGGATGGCTACACCTTC. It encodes CASSLAAAGDGYTF.

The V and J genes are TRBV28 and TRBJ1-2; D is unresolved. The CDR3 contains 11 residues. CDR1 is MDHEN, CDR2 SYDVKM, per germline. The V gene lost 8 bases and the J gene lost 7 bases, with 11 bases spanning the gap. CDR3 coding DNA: TGTGCCAGCGGTTCTCGGGTTGGCTACACCTTC. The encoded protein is CASGSRVGYTF.

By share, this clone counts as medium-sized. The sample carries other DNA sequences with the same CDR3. CDR3 nucleotides: TGTGCCAGCAGTTTATCGGCGGGGAACTATGGCTACACCTTC. This translates into CASSLSAGNYGYTF. The chain recombines TRBV27 with TRBJ1-2; D remains unclear. Per germline, CDR1 MNHEY and CDR2 SMNVEV (reference sequence). CDR3 length: 14 amino acids. V gave up 0 bases and J gave up 2 bases, with 7 bases separating them.

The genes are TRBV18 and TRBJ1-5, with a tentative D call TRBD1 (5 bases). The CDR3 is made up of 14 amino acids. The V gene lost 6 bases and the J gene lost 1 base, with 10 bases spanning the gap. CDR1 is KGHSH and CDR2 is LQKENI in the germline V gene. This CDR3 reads CASSFEGSNQPQHF. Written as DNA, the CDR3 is TGTGCCAGCTCTTTCGAGGGGAGCAATCAGCCCCAGCATTTT.

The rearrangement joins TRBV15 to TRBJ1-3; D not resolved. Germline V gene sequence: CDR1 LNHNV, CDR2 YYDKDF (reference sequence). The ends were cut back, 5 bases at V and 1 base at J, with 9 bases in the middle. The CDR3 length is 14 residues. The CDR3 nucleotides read TGTGCCACCAGCTTAATCGGATCTGGAAACACCATATATTTT. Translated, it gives CATSLIGSGNTIYF.

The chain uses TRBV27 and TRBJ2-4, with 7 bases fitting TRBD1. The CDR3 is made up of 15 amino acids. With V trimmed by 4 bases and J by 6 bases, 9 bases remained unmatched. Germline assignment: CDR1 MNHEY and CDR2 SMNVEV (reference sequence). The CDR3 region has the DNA TGTGCCAGCAGTTCCCTGGACAGGTGGAGAAACATTCAGTACTTC. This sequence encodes CASSSLDRWRNIQYF.

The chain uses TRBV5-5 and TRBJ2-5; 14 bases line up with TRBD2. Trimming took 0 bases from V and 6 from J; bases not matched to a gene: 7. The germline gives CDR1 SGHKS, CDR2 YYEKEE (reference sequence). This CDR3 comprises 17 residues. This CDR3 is CASSLEGTSGSRKTQYF. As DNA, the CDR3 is TGTGCCAGCAGCTTGGAAGGGACTAGCGGGAGTAGGAAGACCCAGTACTTC.